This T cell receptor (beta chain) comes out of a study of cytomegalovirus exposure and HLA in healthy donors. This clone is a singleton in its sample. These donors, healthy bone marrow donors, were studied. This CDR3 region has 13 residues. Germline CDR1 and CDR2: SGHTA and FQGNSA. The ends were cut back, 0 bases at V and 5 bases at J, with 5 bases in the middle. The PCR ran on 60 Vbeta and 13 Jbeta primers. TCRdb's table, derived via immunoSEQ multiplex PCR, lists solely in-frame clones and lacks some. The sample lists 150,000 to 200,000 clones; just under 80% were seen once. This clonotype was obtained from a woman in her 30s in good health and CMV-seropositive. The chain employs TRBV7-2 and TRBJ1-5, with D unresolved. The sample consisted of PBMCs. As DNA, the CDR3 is TGTGCCAGCAGCTTAGCCATAGATCAGCCCCAGCATTTT. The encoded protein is CASSLAIDQPQHF.